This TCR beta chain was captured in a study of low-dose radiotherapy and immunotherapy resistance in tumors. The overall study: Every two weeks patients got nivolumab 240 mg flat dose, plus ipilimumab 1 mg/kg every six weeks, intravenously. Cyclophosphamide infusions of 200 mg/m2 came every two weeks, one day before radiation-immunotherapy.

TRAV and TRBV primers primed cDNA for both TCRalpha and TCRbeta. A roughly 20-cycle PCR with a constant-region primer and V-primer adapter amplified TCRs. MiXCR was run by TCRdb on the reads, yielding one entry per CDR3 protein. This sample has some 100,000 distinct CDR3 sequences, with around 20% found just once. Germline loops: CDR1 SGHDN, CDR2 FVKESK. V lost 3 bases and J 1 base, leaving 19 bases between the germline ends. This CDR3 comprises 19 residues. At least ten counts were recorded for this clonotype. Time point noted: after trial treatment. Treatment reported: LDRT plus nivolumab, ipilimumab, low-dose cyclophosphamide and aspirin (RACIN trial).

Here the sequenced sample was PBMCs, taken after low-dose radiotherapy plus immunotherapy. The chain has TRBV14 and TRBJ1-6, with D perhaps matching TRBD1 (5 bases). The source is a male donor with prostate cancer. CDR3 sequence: CASSHTRWGFRSYNSPLHF. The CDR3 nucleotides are TGTGCCAGCAGCCACACGCGGTGGGGGTTCAGGTCCTATAATTCACCCCTCCACTTT.